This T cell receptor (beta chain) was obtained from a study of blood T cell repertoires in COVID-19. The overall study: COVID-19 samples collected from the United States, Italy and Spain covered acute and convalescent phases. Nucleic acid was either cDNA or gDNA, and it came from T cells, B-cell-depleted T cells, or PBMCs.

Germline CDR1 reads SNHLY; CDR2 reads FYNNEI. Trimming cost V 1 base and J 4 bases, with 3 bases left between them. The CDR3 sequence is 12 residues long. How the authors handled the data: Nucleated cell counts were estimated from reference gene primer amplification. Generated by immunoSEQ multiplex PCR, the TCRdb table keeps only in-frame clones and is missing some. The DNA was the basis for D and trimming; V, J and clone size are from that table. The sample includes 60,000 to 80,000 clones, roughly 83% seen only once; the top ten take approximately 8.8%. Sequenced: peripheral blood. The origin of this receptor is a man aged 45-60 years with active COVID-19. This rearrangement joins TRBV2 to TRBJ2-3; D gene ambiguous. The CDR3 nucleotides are TGTGCCAGCAGTGAAGTCTCAGATACGCAGTATTTT. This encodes CASSEVSDTQYF.